This T cell receptor (beta chain) emerged from a study of blood T cell repertoires in COVID-19. Study-level information: Sites in the United States, Italy and Spain provided acute and convalescent COVID-19 samples. PBMCs, B-cell-depleted T cells, or T cells provided the cDNA or gDNA that made up the material.

Under the authors' procedure: Reference gene primer amplification yielded estimated nucleated cell counts. This table comes from immunoSEQ multiplex PCR, and its TCRdb copy is limited to in-frame clones, with some not included. V and J calls and clone size are those listed in that table; D and trimming were worked out from the DNA. The data contain fewer than 90,000 clones, roughly 90% of them seen just once; the ten biggest clones take up around 14%. Germline V gene sequence: CDR1 SGHDN, CDR2 FVKESK. The length of the CDR3 is 15 residues. The ends lost 4 bases at V and 3 bases at J; junction bases unmatched: 9.

The origin of this receptor is a male donor with acute or convalescent COVID-19. Specimen: peripheral blood. V usage is TRBV14 and J usage is TRBJ2-7; 7 bases fit TRBD1. The DNA of the CDR3 is TGTGCCAGCAGCCCCCCGGACAGGCCCTACTACGAGCAGTACTTC. Its translation is CASSPPDRPYYEQYF. Using reference TRBV14 and TRBJ2-7 for the parts outside the CDR3, the full variable domain is EAGVTQFPSHSVIEKGQTVTLRCDPISGHDNLYWYRRVMGKEIKFLLHFVKESKQDESGMPNNRFLAERTGGTYSTLKVQPAELEDSGVYFCASSPPDRPYYEQYFGPGTRLTVT.